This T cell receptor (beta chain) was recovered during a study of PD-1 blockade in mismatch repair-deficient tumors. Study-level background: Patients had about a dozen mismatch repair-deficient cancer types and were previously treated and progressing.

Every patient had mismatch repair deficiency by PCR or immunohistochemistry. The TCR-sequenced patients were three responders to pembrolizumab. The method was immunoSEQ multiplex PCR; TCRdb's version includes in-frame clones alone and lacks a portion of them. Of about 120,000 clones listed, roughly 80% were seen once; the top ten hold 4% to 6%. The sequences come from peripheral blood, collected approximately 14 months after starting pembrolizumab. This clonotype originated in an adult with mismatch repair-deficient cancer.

CDR3: CASSRYEQYF. DNA of the CDR3: TGTGCCAGCAGTCGTTACGAGCAGTACTTC. V is TRBV6-1 and J is TRBJ2-7, with no clear D. This CDR3 comprises 10 residues. Germline values: CDR1 MNHNS, CDR2 SASEGT. V lost 5 bases and J lost 4, with 3 bases in between.